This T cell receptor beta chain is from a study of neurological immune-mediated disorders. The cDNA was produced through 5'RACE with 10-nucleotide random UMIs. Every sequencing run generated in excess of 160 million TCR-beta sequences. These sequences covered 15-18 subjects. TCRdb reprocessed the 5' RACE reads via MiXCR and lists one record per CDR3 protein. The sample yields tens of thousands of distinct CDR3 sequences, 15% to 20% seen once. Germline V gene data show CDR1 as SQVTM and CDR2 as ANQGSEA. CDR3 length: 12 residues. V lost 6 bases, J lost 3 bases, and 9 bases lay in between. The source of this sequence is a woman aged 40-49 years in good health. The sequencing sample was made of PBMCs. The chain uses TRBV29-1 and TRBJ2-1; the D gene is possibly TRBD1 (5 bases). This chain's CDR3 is CSVWGGYNEQFF. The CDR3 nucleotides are TGCAGCGTCTGGGGCGGCTACAATGAGCAGTTCTTC.